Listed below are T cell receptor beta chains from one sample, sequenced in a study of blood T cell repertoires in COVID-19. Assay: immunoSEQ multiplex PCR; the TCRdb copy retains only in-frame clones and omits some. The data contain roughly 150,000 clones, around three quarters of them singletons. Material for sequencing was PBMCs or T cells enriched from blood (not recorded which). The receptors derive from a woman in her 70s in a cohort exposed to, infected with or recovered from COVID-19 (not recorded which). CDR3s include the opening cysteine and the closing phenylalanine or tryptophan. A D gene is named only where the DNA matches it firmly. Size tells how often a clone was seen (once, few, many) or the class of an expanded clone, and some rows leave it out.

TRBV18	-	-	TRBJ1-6	TGTGCCAGCTCACCGTCCGCGGGCCGGGGTTCACCCCTCCACTTT	CASSPSAGRGSPLHF
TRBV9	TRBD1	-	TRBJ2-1	TGTGCCAGCAGCGTAGTGGACAGGGTTTTGCCCTACAATGAGCAGTTCTTC	CASSVVDRVLPYNEQFF
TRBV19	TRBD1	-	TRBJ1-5	TGTGCCAGTAGTGGAACAGGGGGTCGGCAGCCCCAGCATTTT	CASSGTGGRQPQHF
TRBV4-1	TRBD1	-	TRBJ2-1	TGCGCCAGCAGCCAAGACCCCGGGCAGGGGGCGTATGAGCAGTTCTTC	CASSQDPGQGAYEQFF
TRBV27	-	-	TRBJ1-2	TGTGCCAGCAGGTGGGGGCATTGGTCTAACTATGGCTACACCTTC	CASRWGHWSNYGYTF
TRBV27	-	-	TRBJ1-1	TGTGCCAGCAGTTTACAGATGAACACTGAAGCTTTCTTT	CASSLQMNTEAFF
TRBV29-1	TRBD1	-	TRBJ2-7	TGCAGCGTTGTCGGGACAGGGGACTCCTACGAGCAGTACTTC	CSVVGTGDSYEQYF
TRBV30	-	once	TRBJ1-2	TGTGCCTGGAACGAGGGCTATGGCTACACCTTC	CAWNEGYGYTF
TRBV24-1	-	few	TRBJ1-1	TGTGCCACCAGTGATTCCCGCCAGGGGTACACTGAAGCTTTCTTT	CATSDSRQGYTEAFF
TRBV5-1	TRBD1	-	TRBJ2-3	TGCGCCAGCAGCGAGGGGGCAAACTATCAGGCAGATACGCAGTATTTT	CASSEGANYQADTQYF
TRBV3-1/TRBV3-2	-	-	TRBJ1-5	TGTGCCAGCAGTGTCACCAGGGACAATCAGCCCCAGCATTTT	CASSVTRDNQPQHF
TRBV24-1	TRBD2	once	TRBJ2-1	TGTGCCACCAGTGAAAGGACTAGTAACGATGAGCAGTTCTTC	CATSERTSNDEQFF
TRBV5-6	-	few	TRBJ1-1	TGTGCCAGCAGCACTGGGGCGCGGCAGATGAACACTGAAGCTTTCTTT	CASSTGARQMNTEAFF
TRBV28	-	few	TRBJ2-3	TGTGCCAGCAGACCAGGGGTAGATACGCAGTATTTT	CASRPGVDTQYF
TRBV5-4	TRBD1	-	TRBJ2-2	TGTGCCAGCAGCTTGGGACAGGGGGCGCGTGAAGGGGAGCTGTTTTTT	CASSLGQGAREGELFF
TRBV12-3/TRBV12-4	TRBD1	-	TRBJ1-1	TGTGCCAGCAGTTTCTGGGGACAGATTGCGGCTTTCTTT	CASSFWGQIAAFF
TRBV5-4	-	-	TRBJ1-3	TGTGCCAGCAGCTTTGACACCTCTGGAAACACCATATATTTT	CASSFDTSGNTIYF
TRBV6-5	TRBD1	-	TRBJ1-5	TGTGCCAGCAGTCCCGGACAGGGGCGTCAGCCCCAGCATTTT	CASSPGQGRQPQHF
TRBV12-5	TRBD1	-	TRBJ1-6	TGTGCTAGTGGCCCACCGGGGACAGGGCTGTATAATTCACCCCTCCACTTT	CASGPPGTGLYNSPLHF
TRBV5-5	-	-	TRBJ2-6	TGTGCCAGCAGACCTCAGGACAGTTACTCTGGGGCCAACGTCCTGACTTTC	CASRPQDSYSGANVLTF
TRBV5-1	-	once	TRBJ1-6	TGCGCCAGCAGCCCGGGACTCAGCTCCTATAATTCACCCCTCCACTTT	CASSPGLSSYNSPLHF
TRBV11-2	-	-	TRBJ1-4	TGTGCCAGCAGCTTAAGGGGGTCGACAGCCGATGAAAAACTGTTTTTT	CASSLRGSTADEKLFF
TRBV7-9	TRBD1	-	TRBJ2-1	TGTGCCAGCAGCCCCGACAGGGGATACTACAATGAGCAGTTCTTC	CASSPDRGYYNEQFF
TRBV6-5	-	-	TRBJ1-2	TGTGCCAGCAGTTTCCAAAACTATGGCTACACCTTC	CASSFQNYGYTF
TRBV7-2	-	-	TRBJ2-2	TGTGCCAGCAGCTTGAACAGCTTTACGAACACCGGGGAGCTGTTTTTT	CASSLNSFTNTGELFF
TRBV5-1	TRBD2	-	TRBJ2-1	TGCGCCAGCAGCTTGATGGTAGCGGGAGACAATGAGCAGTTCTTC	CASSLMVAGDNEQFF
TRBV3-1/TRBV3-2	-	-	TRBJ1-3	TGTGCCAGCGCCCTATTAAACACCATATATTTT	CASALLNTIYF
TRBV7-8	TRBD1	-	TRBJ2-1	TGTGCCAGCAGCTTAGAGGGGACAGCGACCTACAATGAGCAGTTCTTC	CASSLEGTATYNEQFF
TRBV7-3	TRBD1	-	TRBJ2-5	TGTGCCAGCAGCTGGACAGGGGGAGGCGGGGAGACCCAGTACTTC	CASSWTGGGGETQYF
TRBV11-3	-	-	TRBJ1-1	TGTGCCAGCAGCTTAGCACAGTTGAACACTGAAGCTTTCTTT	CASSLAQLNTEAFF
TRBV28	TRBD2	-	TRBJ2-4	TGTGCCAGCAGTAAACTAAAGCGGGAGAGACTGGCTGTCTGGGGCATTCAGTACTTC	CASSKLKRERLAVWGIQYF
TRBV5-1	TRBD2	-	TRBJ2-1	TGCGCCAGCAGCACCTACGGGACTAGCGGTCACAATGAGCAGTTCTTC	CASSTYGTSGHNEQFF
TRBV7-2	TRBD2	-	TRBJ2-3	TGTGCCAGCAGCTTAGTTAGCGGGGGAGATACGCAGTATTTT	CASSLVSGGDTQYF
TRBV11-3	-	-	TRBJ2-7	TGTGCCAGCAGCTTAGAGACAGCCTCCTACGAGCAGTACTTC	CASSLETASYEQYF
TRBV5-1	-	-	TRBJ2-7	TGCGCCAGCAGCTTGCGGTACAGGGCGGAGCAGTACTTC	CASSLRYRAEQYF
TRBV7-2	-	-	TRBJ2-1	TGTGCCAGCAGTCCAGGTCTACGCCGTTCTTACAATGAGCAGTTCTTC	CASSPGLRRSYNEQFF
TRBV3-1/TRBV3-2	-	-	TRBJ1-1	TGTGCCAGCAGCCAATCGACCGGGACTGCGGCTTTCTTT	CASSQSTGTAAFF
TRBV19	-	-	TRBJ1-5	TGTGCCAGTAGTATAGGACACTCTCAGCCCCAGCATTTT	CASSIGHSQPQHF
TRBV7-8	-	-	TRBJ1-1	TGTGCCAGCAGCCCCCCGCCGACAAGCACTGAAGCTTTCTTT	CASSPPPTSTEAFF
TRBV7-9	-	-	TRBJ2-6	TGTGCCAGCAGCTTTGAGGGGGCCAACGTCCTGACTTTC	CASSFEGANVLTF
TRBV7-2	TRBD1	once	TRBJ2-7	TGTGCCAGCAGCAGGGACAGGGCCTACGAGCAGTACTTC	CASSRDRAYEQYF
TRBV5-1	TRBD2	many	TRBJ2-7	TGCGCCAGCCGGTCGGGGGGAACCTACGAGCAGTACTTC	CASRSGGTYEQYF
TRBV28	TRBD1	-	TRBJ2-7	TGTGCCACGATATCAGGGTCCCAGGGGGCTGGCGAGCAGTACTTC	CATISGSQGAGEQYF
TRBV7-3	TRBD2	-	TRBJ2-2	TGTGCCAGCAGCCGGAGTAGCGGGACGAACACCGGGGAGCTGTTTTTT	CASSRSSGTNTGELFF
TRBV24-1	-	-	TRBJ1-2	TGTGCCACCAGTGAACCTACCGAGAACTATGGCTACACCTTC	CATSEPTENYGYTF
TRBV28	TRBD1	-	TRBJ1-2	TGTGCCAGCAGTTCGCACAGGGGCCAGTCTGTTAACTATGGCTACACCTTC	CASSSHRGQSVNYGYTF
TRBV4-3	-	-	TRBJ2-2	TGCGCCAGCAGCCAACGCGTAGGGGACACCGGGGAGCTGTTTTTT	CASSQRVGDTGELFF
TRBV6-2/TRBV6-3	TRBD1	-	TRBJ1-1	TGTGCCAGCAGCGAACAGGGGGCCGCCACTGAAGCTTTCTTT	CASSEQGAATEAFF
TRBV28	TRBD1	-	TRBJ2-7	TGTGCCAGCAGTTTAAAGATTGGACAGGGGGCCTCCTACGAGCAGTACTTC	CASSLKIGQGASYEQYF
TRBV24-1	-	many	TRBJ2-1	TGTGCCACCAGTGACCCTGGCTCTTCCAATGAGCAGTTCTTC	CATSDPGSSNEQFF
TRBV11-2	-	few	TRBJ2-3	TGTGCCAGCAGCTTAGGGCGGTACACAGATACGCAGTATTTT	CASSLGRYTDTQYF
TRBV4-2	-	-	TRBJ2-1	TGTGCCAGCAGCCAAGATCAGGGGAGCTCCTACAATGAGCAGTTCTTC	CASSQDQGSSYNEQFF
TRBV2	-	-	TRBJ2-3	TGTGCCAGCAGTAGTGAAGGGAGACTCGTCACAGATACGCAGTATTTT	CASSSEGRLVTDTQYF
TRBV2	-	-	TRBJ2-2	TGTGCCAGCCGGAGGCTGATCGCGAACACCGGGGAGCTGTTTTTT	CASRRLIANTGELFF
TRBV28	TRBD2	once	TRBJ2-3	TGTGCCAGCAGAGACACGAGCGGGGCCAAAACAGATACGCAGTATTTT	CASRDTSGAKTDTQYF